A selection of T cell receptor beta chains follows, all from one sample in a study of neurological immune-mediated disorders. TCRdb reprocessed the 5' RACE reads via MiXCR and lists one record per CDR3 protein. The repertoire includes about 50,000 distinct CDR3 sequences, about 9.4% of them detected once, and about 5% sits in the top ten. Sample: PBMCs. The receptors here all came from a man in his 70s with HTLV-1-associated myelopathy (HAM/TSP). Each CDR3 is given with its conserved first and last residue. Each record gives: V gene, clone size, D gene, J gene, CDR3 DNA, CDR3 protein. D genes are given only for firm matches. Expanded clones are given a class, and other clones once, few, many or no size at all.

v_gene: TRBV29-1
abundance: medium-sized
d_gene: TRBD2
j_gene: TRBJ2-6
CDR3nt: TGCAGCGTCCCGGGAGGCGGGGCTGGGGCCAACGTCCTGACTTTC
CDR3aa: CSVPGGGAGANVLTF

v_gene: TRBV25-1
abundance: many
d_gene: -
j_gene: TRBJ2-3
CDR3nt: TGTGCCAGCAGGGGATCCACAGATACGCAGTATTTT
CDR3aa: CASRGSTDTQYF

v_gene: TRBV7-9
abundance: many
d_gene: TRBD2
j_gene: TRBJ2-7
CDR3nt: TGTGCCAGCAGCTGGGGGGCTAGCGGGAACTCCTACGAGCAGTACTTC
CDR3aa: CASSWGASGNSYEQYF

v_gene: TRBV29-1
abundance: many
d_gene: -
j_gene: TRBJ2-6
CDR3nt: TGCAGCGCTCCAGATGAATTTAGCTCTGGGGCCAACGTCCTGACTTTC
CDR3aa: CSAPDEFSSGANVLTF

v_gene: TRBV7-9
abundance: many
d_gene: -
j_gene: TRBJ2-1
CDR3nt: TGTGCCAGCAGCTCACGGGGGAGCAAGGGGATACGTGGGAATGAGCAGTTCTTC
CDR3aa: CASSSRGSKGIRGNEQFF

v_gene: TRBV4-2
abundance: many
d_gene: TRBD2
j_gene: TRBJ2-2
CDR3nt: TGTGCCAGCAGCCGAGATGTCGGGACTAGCGGAGATCCGAACACCGGGGAGCTGTTTTTT
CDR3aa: CASSRDVGTSGDPNTGELFF

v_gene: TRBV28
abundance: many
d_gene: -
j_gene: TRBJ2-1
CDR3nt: TGTGCCAGCAGGGTGGGGGGGGGCGAGCAGTTCTTC
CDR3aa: CASRVGGGEQFF

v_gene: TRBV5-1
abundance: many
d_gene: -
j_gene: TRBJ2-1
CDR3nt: TGCGCCAGCAGGTCCCGGGAAGGTACCTACAATGAGCAGTTCTTC
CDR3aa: CASRSREGTYNEQFF

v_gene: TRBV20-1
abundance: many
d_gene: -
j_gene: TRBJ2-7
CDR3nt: TGCAGTGCTAGCAGGACCGAGCAGTACTTC
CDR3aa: CSASRTEQYF

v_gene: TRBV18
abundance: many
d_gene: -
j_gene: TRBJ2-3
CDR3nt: TGTGCCAGCTCACCGTTTACGAACACAGATACGCAGTATTTT
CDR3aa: CASSPFTNTDTQYF

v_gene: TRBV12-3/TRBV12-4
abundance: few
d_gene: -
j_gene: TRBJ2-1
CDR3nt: TGTGCCAGCAGCCGACACTACAATGAGCAGTTCTTC
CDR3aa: CASSRHYNEQFF

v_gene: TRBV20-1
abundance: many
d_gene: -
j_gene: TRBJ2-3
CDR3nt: TGCAGTGCTAGGGGCCGAATTAGGTCTAGCACAGATACGCAGTATTTT
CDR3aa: CSARGRIRSSTDTQYF

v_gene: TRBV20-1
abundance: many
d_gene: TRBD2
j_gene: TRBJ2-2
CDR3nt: TGCAGTGCTAGATTGGGCGGGAGAGCAACCGGGGAGCTGTTTTTT
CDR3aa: CSARLGGRATGELFF

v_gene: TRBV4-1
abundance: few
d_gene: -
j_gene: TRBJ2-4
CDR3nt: TGCGCCAGCAGCCCGACCTTAGCGGTGGACATTCAGTACTTC
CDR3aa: CASSPTLAVDIQYF

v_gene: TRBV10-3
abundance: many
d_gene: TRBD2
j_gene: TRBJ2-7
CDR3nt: TGTGCCATCAGCCGCGGACTAGCGGGAGTCTACGAGCAGTACTTC
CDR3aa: CAISRGLAGVYEQYF

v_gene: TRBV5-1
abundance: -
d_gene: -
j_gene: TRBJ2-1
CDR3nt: TGCGCCAGCAGCTTGAACTTAAGAAGTGGGTGGGAGCAGTTCTTC
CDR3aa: CASSLNLRSGWEQFF

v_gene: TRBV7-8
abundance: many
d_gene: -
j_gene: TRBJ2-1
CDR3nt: TGTGCCAGCAGCTTAGAACCCGTTCTAGTCGCGGGCAATGAGCAGTTCTTC
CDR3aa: CASSLEPVLVAGNEQFF

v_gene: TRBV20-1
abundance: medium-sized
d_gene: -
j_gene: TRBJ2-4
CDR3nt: TGCAGTGCTAGCCCCCCGGAGACTTTTCAGTACTTC
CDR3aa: CSASPPETFQYF

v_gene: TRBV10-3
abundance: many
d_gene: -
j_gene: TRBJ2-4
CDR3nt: TGTGCCATCAGTGAGTCGGCGGGAGCCAAAAACATTCAGTACTTC
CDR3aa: CAISESAGAKNIQYF

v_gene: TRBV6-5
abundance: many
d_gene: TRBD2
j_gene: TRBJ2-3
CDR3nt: TGTGCCAGCAGTTACGGGGTAGCGGGGGTCACAGATACGCAGTATTTT
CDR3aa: CASSYGVAGVTDTQYF

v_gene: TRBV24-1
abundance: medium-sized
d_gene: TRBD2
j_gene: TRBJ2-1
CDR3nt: TGTGCCACCAGTGACAGCACTAGCGACTCGGATGAGCAGTTCTTC
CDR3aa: CATSDSTSDSDEQFF

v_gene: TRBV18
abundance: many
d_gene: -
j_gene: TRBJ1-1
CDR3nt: TGTGCCAGCTCCCCGGCTTTGAACACTGAAGCTTTCTTT
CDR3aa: CASSPALNTEAFF

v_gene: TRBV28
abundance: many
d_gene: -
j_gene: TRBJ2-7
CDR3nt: TGTGCCAGCAGCCCCCAGAGACCCTCGGACGGAGCCTACGAGCAGTACTTC
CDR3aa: CASSPQRPSDGAYEQYF

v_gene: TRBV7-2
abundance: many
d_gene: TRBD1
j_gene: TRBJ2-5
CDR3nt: TGTGCCAGCAGCAAAGGAGACAGGGTCCAAGAGACCCAGTACTTC
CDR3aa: CASSKGDRVQETQYF

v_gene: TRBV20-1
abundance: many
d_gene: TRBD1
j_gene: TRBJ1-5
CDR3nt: TGCAGTGCTAGTCCTGGACAGGGAGCGCCATTGAAGCCCCAGCATTTT
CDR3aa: CSASPGQGAPLKPQHF

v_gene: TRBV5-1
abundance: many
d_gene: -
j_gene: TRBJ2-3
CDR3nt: TGCGCCAGCAGCTTGGATGCAGGGGACACAGATACGCAGTATTTT
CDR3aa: CASSLDAGDTDTQYF

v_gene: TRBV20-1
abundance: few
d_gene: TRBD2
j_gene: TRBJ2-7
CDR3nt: TGCAGTGCTAGAGGGACTAGCGGGAGGTACGAGCAGTACTTC
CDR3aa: CSARGTSGRYEQYF

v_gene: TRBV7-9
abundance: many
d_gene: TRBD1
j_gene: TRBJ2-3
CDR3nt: TGTGCCAGCAGCTATTGGACAGGGGCCACAGATACGCAGTATTTT
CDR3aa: CASSYWTGATDTQYF

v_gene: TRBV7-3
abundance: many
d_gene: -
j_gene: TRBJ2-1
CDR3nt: TGTGCCAGCAGCTTAGGGCAGGACTACAATGAGCAGTTCTTC
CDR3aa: CASSLGQDYNEQFF

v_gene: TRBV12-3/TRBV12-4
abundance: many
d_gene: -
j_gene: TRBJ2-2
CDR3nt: TGTGCCAGCAACCTGGCAGGGACCACCGGGGAGCTGTTTTTT
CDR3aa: CASNLAGTTGELFF

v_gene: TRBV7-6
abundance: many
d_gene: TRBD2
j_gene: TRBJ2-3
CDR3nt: TGTGCCAGCAGCTTCCCGGGGCTAGCGGGAGACTTGGCCGGAACAGATACGCAGTATTTT
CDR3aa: CASSFPGLAGDLAGTDTQYF

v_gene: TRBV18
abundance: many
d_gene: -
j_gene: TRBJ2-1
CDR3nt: TGTGCCAGCTCACTAAAAAGAAATGAGCAGTTCTTC
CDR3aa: CASSLKRNEQFF

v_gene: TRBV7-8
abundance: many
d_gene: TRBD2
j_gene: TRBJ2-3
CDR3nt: TGTGCCAGCAGCATCGTGACTAGCGGGAGGGCGCGAGATACGCAGTATTTT
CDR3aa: CASSIVTSGRARDTQYF

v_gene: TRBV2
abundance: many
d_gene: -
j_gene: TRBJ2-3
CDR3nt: TGTGCCAGCAGTGAAGGGGGTTCTAGCGTCACCACAGATACGCAGTATTTT
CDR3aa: CASSEGGSSVTTDTQYF

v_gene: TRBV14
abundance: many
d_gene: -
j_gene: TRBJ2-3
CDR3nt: TGTGCCAGCAGCCGCATACTAGAACCGCAGTATTTT
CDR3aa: CASSRILEPQYF

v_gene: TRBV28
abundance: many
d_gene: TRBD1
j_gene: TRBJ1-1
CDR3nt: TGTGCCACCAGACAGGGGGCGCTTCCTGAAGCTTTCTTT
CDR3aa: CATRQGALPEAFF

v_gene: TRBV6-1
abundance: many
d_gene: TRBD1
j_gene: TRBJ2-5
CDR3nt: TGTGCCAGCCTGAGGACAGGGTTGGAGACCCAGTACTTC
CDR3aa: CASLRTGLETQYF

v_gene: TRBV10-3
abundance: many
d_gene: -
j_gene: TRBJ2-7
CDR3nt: TGTGCCATTAAGACACAGGGTCCGACCTACGAGCAGTACTTC
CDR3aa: CAIKTQGPTYEQYF

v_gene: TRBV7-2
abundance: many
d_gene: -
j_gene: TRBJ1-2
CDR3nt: TGTGCCAGCAGCCAGCGTATCGATCCTCTCGCCTATGGCTACACCTTC
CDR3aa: CASSQRIDPLAYGYTF

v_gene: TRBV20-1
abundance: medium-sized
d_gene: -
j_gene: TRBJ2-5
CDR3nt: TGCAGTGCGCAGCGGGCAAAAGCTCAGACCCAGTACTTC
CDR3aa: CSAQRAKAQTQYF

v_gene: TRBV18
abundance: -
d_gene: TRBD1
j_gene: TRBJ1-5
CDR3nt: TGTGCCAGCTCAGAACGCACAGGGGGCGTTGGTCAGCCCCAGCATTTT
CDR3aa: CASSERTGGVGQPQHF

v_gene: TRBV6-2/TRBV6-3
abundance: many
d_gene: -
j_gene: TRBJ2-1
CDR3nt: TGTGCCAGCAGCCATCTGGGACGCAATGAGCAGTTCTTC
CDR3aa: CASSHLGRNEQFF

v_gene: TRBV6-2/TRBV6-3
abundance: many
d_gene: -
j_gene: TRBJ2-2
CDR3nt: TGTGCCAGCAACCCGGGACTGTTCAACACCGGGGAGCTGTTTTTT
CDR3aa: CASNPGLFNTGELFF

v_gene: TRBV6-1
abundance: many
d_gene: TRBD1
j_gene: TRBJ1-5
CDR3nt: TGTGCCAGCACACAGGGGATTGGACAGCCCCAGCATTTT
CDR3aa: CASTQGIGQPQHF

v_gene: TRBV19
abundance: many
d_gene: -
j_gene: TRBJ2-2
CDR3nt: TGTGCCAGTAGTCCTGACGGTCGGGAGCTGTTTTTT
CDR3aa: CASSPDGRELFF

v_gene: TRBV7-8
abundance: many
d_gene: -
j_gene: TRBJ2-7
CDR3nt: TGTGCCAGCAGCTTAGAGGGCCCCTTCGAGCAGTACTTC
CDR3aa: CASSLEGPFEQYF

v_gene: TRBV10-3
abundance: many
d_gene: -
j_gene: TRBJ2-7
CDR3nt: TGTGCCATCAGGGATCCGGGACTGAGCTCCTACGAGCAGTACTTC
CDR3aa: CAIRDPGLSSYEQYF

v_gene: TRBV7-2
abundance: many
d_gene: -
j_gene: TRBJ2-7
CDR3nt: TGTGCCAGCACCTTAGGGGGAGGGCGGTACGAGCAGTACTTC
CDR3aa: CASTLGGGRYEQYF

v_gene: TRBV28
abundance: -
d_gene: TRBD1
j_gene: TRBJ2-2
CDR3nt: TGTGCCAGCAGTTTGTTGCCTGGGACAGGGGGCGCCGGGGAGCTGTTTTTT
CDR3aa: CASSLLPGTGGAGELFF

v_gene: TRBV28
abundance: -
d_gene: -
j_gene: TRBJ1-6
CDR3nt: TGTGCCAGCAGTTTAAGGACGTGGTCGGATAATTCACCCATCCAATTT
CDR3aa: CASSLRTWSDNSPIQF

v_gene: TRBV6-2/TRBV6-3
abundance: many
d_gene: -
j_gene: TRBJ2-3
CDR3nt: TGTGCCAGCAAGCCTGGGACTTCCGGCGACGATACGCAGTATTTT
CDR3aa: CASKPGTSGDDTQYF

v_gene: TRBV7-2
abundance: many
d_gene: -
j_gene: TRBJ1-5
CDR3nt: TGTGCCAGCAGCCCGACCGGGGTTCCCAATCAGCCCCAGCATTTT
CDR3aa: CASSPTGVPNQPQHF

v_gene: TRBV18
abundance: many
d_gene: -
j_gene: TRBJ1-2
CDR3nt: TGTGCCAGCTCACCAGCAGATAACTATGGCTACACCTTC
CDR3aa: CASSPADNYGYTF

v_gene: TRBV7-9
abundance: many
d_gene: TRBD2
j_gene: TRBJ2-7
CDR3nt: TGTGCCAGCAGCTTAGGCGCTAGCGGGAGTTACGAGCAGTACTTC
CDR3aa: CASSLGASGSYEQYF

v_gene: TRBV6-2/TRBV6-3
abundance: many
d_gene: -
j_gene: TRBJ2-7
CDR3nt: TGTGCCAGCAGTGGAACAGGAAGGAAGTACTTC
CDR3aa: CASSGTGRKYF